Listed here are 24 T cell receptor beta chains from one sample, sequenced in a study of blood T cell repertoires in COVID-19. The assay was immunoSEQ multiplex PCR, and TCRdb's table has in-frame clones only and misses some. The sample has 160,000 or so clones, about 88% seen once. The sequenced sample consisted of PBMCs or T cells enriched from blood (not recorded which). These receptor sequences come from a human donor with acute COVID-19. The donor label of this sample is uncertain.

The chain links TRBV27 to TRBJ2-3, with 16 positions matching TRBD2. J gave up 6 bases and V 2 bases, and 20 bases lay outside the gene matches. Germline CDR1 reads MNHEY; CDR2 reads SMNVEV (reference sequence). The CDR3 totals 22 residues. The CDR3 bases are TGTGCCAGCAGTTTAGTCGGACCGGGACTAGCGGGGGGGCTGGTATCAACGGATACGCAGTATTTT. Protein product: CASSLVGPGLAGGLVSTDTQYF.

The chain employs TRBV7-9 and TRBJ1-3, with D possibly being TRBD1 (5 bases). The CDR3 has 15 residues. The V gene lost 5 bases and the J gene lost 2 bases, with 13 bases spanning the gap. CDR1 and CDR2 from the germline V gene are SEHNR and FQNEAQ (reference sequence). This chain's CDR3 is CASSLNRSPGNTIYF. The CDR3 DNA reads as TGTGCCAGCAGCCTGAACAGGAGCCCTGGAAACACCATATATTTT.

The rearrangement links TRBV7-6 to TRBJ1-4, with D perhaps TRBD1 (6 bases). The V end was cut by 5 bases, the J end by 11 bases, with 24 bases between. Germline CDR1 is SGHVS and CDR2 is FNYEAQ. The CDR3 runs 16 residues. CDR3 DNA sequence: TGTGCCAGCAGCGCCCCCCGCGGGGGCTTGGGGGATAAACTGTTTTTT. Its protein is CASSAPRGGLGDKLFF.

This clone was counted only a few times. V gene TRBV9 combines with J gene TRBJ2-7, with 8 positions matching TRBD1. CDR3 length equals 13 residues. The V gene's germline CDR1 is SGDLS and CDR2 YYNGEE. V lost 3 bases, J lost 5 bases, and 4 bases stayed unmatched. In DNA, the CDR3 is TGTGCCAGCAGCGGTGGACAGGGTCACGAGCAGTACTTC. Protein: CASSGGQGHEQYF.

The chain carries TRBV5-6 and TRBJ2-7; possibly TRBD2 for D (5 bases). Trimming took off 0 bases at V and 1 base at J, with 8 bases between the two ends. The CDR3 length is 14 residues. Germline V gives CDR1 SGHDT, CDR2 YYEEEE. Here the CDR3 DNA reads TGTGCCAGCAGCTTGGGACCGGGGTCCTACGAGCAGTACTTC. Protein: CASSLGPGSYEQYF.

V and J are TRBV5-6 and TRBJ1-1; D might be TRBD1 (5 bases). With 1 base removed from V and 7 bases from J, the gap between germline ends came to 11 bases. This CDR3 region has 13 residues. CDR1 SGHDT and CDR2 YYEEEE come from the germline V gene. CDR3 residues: CASSLWEGLEAFF. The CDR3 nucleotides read TGTGCCAGCAGCTTGTGGGAGGGGCTTGAAGCTTTCTTT.

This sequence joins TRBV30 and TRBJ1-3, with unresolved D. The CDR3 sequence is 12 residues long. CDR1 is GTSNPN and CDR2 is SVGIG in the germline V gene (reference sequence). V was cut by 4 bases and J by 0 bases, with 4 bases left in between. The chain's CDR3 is CAWIVSGNTIYF. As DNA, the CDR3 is TGTGCCTGGATAGTCTCTGGAAACACCATATATTTT.

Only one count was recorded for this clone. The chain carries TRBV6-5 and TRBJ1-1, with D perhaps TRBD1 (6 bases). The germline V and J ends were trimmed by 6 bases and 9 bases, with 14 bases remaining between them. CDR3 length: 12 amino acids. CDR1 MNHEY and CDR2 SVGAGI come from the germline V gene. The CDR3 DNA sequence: TGTGCCAGCAGGATTCCCGGGACAAAAGCTTTCTTT. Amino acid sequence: CASRIPGTKAFF.

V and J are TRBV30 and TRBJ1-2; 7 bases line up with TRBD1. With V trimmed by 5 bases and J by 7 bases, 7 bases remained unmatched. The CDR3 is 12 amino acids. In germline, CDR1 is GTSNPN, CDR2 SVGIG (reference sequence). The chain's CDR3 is CAWRQGVGGYTF. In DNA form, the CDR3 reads TGTGCCTGGCGACAGGGTGTTGGTGGCTACACCTTC. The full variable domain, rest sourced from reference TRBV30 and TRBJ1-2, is SQTIHQWPATLVQPVGSPLSLECTVEGTSNPNLYWYRQAAGRGLQLLFYSVGIGQISSEVPQNLSASRPQDRQFILSSKKLLLSDSGFYLCAWRQGVGGYTFGSGTRLTVV.

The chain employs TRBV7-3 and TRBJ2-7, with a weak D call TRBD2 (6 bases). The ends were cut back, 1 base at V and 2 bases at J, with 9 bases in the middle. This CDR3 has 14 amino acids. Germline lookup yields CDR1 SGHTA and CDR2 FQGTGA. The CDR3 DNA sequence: TGTGCCAGCAGCTTAATGGGGGGTGCCTACGAGCAGTACTTC. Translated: CASSLMGGAYEQYF.

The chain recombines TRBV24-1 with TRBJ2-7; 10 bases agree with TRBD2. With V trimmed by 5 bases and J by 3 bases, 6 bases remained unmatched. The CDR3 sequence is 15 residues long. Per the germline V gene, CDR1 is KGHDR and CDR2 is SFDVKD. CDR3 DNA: TGTGCCACCAGTGCGGCTAGCGGGGGAGACTACGAGCAGTACTTC. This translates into CATSAASGGDYEQYF.

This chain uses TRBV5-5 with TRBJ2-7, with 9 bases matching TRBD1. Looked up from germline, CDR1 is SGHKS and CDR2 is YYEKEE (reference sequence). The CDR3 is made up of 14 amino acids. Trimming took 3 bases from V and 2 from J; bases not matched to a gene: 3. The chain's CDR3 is CASSYRDRAYEQYF. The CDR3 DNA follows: TGTGCCAGCAGCTACCGGGACAGGGCCTACGAGCAGTACTTC.

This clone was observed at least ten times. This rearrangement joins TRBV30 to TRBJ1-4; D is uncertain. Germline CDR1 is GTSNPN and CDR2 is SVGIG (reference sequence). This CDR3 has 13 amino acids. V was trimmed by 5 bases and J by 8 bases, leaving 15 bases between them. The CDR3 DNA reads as TGTGCCTGGGGGCCTTTAAAGGAGGAAAAACTGTTTTTT. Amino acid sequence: CAWGPLKEEKLFF.

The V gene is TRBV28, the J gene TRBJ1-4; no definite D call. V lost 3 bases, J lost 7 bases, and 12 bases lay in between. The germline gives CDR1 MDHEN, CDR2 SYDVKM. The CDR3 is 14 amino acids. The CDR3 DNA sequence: TGTGCCAGCAGTTTTCCCACGATGGCTGAAAAACTGTTTTTT. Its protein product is CASSFPTMAEKLFF. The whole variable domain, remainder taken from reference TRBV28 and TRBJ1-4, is DVKVTQSSRYLVKRTGEKVFLECVQDMDHENMFWYRQDPGLGLRLIYFSYDVKMKEKGDIPEGYSVSREKKERFSLILESASTNQTSMYLCASSFPTMAEKLFFGSGTQLSVL.

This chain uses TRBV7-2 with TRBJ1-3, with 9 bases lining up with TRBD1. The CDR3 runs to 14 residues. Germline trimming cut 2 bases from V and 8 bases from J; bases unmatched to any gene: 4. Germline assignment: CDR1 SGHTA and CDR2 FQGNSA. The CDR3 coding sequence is TGTGCCAGCAGCTTAAGGACAGGGGAGGACACCATATATTTT. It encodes CASSLRTGEDTIYF.

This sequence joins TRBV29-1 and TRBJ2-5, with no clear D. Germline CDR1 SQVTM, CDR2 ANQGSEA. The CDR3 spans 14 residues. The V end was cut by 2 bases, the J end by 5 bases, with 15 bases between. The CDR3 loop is CSVELPTFQETQYF. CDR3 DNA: TGCAGCGTTGAACTCCCCACATTCCAGGAGACCCAGTACTTC.

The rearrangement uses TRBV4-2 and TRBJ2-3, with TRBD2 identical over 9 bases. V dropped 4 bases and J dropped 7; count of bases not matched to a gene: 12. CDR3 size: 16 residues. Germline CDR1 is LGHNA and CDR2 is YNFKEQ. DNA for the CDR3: TGTGCCAGCAGCCCCCAGGGGAGCGGGGGGATGAATACGCAGTATTTT. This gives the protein CASSPQGSGGMNTQYF.

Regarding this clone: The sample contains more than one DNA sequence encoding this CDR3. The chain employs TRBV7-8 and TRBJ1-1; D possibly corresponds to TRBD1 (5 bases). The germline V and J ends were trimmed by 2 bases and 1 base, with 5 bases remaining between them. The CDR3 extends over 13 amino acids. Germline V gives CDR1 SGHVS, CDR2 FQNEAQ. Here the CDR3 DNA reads TGTGCCAGCAGCTTACAGGGGAACACTGAAGCTTTCTTT. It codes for CASSLQGNTEAFF.

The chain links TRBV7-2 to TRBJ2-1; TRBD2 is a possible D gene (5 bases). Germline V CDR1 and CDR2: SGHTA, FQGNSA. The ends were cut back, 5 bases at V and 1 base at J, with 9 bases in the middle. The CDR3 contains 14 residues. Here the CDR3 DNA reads TGTGCCAGCAGCCCCGGGGTTTCCTACAATGAGCAGTTCTTC. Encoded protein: CASSPGVSYNEQFF.

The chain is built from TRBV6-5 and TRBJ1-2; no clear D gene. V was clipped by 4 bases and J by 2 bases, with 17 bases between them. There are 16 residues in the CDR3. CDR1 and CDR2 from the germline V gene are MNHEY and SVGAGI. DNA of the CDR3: TGTGCCAGCAGTTCCAGCGCGGTCCGGGTCAACTATGGCTACACCTTC. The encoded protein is CASSSSAVRVNYGYTF.

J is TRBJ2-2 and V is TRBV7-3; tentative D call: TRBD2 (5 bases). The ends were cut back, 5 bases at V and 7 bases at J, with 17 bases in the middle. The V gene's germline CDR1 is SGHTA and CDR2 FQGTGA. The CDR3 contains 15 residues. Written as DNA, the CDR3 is TGTGCCAGCAGCCGCGGGCGATCCCGTGGCGGGGAGCTGTTTTTT. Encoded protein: CASSRGRSRGGELFF.

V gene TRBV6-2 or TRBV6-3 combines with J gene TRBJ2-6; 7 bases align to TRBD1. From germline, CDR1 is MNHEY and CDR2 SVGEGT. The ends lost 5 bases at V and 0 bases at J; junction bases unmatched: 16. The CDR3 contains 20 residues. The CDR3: CASSTRGQLGSRSGANVLTF. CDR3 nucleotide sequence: TGTGCCAGCAGTACACGGGGACAGTTAGGATCTCGCTCTGGGGCCAACGTCCTGACTTTC.

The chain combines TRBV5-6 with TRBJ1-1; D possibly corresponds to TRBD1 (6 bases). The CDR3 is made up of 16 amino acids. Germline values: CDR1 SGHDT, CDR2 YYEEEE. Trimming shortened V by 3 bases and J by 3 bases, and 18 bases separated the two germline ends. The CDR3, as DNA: TGTGCCAGCAGCTATTGGAGTGTTCAGGGGCACACTGAAGCTTTCTTT. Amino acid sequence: CASSYWSVQGHTEAFF.

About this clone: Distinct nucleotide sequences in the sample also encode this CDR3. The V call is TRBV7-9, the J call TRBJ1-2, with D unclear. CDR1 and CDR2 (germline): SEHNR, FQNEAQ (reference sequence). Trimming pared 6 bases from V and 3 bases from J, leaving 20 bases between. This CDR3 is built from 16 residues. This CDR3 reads CASSSPWRATYYGYTF. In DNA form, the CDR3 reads TGTGCCAGCAGTTCCCCGTGGAGGGCAACGTACTATGGCTACACCTTC. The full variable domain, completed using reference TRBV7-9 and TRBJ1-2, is DTGVSQNPRHKITKRGQNVTFRCDPISEHNRLYWYRQTLGQGPEFLTYFQNEAQLEKSRLLSDRFSAERPKGSFSTLEIQRTEQGDSAMYLCASSSPWRATYYGYTFGSGTRLTVV.